This T cell receptor (beta chain) appears in the sequencing data of a study of control samples from healthy donors and cancer patients. Assay: immunoSEQ multiplex PCR; the TCRdb copy retains only in-frame clones and omits some. This sample carries 200,000 or so clones, just under 95% of them seen once, and the ten largest clones take less than 1.6%. Sequenced: blood. The sequence was obtained from a man aged 45-60 years in good health.

CDR3 bases: TGTGCCAGCAGCCCAGGCCTCCCTCAGTACTTC. Amino acids: CASSPGLPQYF. The chain couples TRBV7-9 to TRBJ2-7; no reliable D call. Germline CDR1 and CDR2: SEHNR and FQNEAQ (reference sequence). The CDR3 consists of 11 residues. The V end lost 5 bases, the J end lost 10 bases, and 12 bases lay between the germline ends. Together with reference TRBV7-9 and TRBJ2-7, the CDR3 gives the full variable domain: DTGVSQNPRHKITKRGQNVTFRCDPISEHNRLYWYRQTLGQGPEFLTYFQNEAQLEKSRLLSDRFSAERPKGSFSTLEIQRTEQGDSAMYLCASSPGLPQYFGPGTRLTVT.